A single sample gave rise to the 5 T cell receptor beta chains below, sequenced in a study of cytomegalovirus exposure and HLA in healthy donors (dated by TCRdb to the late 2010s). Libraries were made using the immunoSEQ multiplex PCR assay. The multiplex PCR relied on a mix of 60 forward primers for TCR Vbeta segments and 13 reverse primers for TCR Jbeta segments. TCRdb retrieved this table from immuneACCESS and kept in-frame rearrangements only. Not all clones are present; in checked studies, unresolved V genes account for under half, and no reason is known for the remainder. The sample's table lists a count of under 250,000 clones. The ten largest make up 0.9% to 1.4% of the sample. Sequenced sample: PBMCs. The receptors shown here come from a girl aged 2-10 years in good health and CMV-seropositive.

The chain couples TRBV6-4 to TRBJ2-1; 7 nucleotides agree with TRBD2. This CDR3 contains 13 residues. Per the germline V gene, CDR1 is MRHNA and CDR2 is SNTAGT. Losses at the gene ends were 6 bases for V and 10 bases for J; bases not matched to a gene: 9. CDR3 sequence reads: CASSGGTSREQFF. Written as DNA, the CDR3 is TGTGCCAGCAGCGGGGGGACCTCAAGGGAGCAGTTCTTC.

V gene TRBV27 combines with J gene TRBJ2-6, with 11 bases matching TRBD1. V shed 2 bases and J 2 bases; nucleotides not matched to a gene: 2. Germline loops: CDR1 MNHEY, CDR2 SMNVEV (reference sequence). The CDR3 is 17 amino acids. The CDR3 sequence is CASSLLDRGPGANVLTF. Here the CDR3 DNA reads TGTGCCAGCAGTTTACTGGACAGGGGGCCTGGGGCCAACGTCCTGACTTTC.

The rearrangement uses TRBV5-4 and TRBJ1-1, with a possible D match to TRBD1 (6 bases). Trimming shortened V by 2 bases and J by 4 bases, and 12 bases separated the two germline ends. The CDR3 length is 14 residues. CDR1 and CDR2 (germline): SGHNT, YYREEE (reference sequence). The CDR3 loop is CASSFDRKGTEAFF. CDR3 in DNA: TGTGCCAGCAGCTTCGACAGGAAGGGCACTGAAGCTTTCTTT.

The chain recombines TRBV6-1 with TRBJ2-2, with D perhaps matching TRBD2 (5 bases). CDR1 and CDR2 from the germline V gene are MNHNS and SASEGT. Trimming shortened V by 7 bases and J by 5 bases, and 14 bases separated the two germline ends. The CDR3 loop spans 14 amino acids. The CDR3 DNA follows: TGTGCCAGCACCATAATAAGGAGGACCGGGGAGCTGTTTTTT. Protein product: CASTIIRRTGELFF.

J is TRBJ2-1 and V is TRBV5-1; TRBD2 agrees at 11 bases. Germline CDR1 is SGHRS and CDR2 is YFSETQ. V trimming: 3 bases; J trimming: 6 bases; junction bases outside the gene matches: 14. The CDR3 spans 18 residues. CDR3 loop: CASSSKLAGVVIPNEQFF. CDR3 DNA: TGCGCCAGCAGCTCTAAACTAGCGGGAGTGGTTATACCCAATGAGCAGTTCTTC.